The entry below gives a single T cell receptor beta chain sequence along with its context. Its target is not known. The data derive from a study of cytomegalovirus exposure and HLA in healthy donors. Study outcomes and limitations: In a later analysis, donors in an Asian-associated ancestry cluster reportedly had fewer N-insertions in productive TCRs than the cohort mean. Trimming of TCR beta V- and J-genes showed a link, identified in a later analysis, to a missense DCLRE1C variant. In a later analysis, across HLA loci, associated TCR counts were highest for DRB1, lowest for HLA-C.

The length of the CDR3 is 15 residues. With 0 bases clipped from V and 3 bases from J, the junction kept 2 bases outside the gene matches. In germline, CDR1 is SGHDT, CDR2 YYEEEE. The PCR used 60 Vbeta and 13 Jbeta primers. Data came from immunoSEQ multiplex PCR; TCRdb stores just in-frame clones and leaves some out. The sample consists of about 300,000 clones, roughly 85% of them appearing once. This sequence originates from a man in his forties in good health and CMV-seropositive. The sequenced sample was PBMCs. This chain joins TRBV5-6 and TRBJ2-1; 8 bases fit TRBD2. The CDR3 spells CASSLASGLYNEQFF. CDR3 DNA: TGTGCCAGCAGCTTGGCTAGCGGGCTCTACAATGAGCAGTTCTTC. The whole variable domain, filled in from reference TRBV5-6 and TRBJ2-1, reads DAGVTQSPTHLIKTRGQQVTLRCSPKSGHDTVSWYQQALGQGPQFIFQYYEEEERQRGNFPDRFSGHQFPNYSSELNVNALLLGDSALYLCASSLASGLYNEQFFGPGTRLTVL.